The rows below give T cell receptor beta chains drawn from one sample of a study of long-term antiretroviral therapy in people with HIV. Libraries were prepared by immunoSEQ multiplex PCR; TCRdb keeps only in-frame clonotypes and omits some of them. This table holds 25,000 to 30,000 clones, roughly nine tenths found once. The input for sequencing was unsorted PBMCs, taken 3.1 years after starting antiretroviral therapy. The origin of the receptors is a man aged 18 to 30 with HIV. Both conserved end residues are part of each CDR3. A D gene is named only where the DNA matches it firmly. Clone sizes are given selectively: once, few, many, or a class where the clone is expanded.

clone size: NA; J gene: TRBJ1-1; D gene: NA; V gene: TRBV5-6; CDR3 DNA: TGTGCCAGCAGCTCACAGGGTGGGGCGAGTGAAGCTTTCTTT; CDR3 protein: CASSSQGGASEAFF
clone size: NA; J gene: TRBJ1-1; D gene: NA; V gene: TRBV5-5; CDR3 DNA: TGTGCCAGCAGCTCCGCGACGGTGAACACTGAAGCTTTCTTT; CDR3 protein: CASSSATVNTEAFF
clone size: NA; J gene: TRBJ2-1; D gene: TRBD2; V gene: TRBV9; CDR3 DNA: TGTGCCAGCAGCGTAGGGGGTAGCGGGAATGAGCAGTTCTTC; CDR3 protein: CASSVGGSGNEQFF
clone size: NA; J gene: TRBJ1-3; D gene: TRBD1; V gene: TRBV9; CDR3 DNA: TGTGCCAGCAGCTCCGGTGGCCGTAGGACAGGCTTAAACACCATATATTTT; CDR3 protein: CASSSGGRRTGLNTIYF
clone size: once; J gene: TRBJ2-5; D gene: TRBD1; V gene: TRBV9; CDR3 DNA: TGTGCCAGCAGCGTAGGACAGGGTGTCGGAGAGACCCAGTACTTC; CDR3 protein: CASSVGQGVGETQYF
clone size: NA; J gene: TRBJ2-7; D gene: TRBD1; V gene: TRBV6-5; CDR3 DNA: TGTGCCAGCAGAGACAGGGGGTTGGAATACGAGCAGTACTTC; CDR3 protein: CASRDRGLEYEQYF
clone size: once; J gene: TRBJ2-5; D gene: NA; V gene: TRBV29-1; CDR3 DNA: TGCAGCGTTGGTCAAGAGACCCAGTACTTC; CDR3 protein: CSVGQETQYF
clone size: NA; J gene: TRBJ2-2; D gene: NA; V gene: TRBV9; CDR3 DNA: TGTGCCAGCAGCCCTGAAAACACCGGGGAGCTGTTTTTT; CDR3 protein: CASSPENTGELFF
clone size: NA; J gene: TRBJ1-2; D gene: NA; V gene: TRBV7-3; CDR3 DNA: TGTGCCAGCAGCTCCTACCCCGGCCAGGGGTATGGCTACACCTTC; CDR3 protein: CASSSYPGQGYGYTF
clone size: NA; J gene: TRBJ2-2; D gene: TRBD1; V gene: TRBV18; CDR3 DNA: TGTGCCAGCTCACCAGCGACAGGGGGCGCTGACACCGGGGAGCTGTTTTTT; CDR3 protein: CASSPATGGADTGELFF
clone size: NA; J gene: TRBJ2-7; D gene: NA; V gene: TRBV4-3; CDR3 DNA: TGCGCCAGCAGCCAAGATAAGGACCCCTGGGGAGAGCAGTACTTC; CDR3 protein: CASSQDKDPWGEQYF
clone size: NA; J gene: TRBJ2-1; D gene: NA; V gene: TRBV5-1; CDR3 DNA: TGCGCCAGCAAATTGACGGCAAGGCAGTTCTTC; CDR3 protein: CASKLTARQFF
clone size: NA; J gene: TRBJ1-4; D gene: NA; V gene: TRBV15; CDR3 DNA: TGTGCCACCAGCAGAGCTCCGAGTAATGAAAAACTGTTTTTT; CDR3 protein: CATSRAPSNEKLFF
clone size: NA; J gene: TRBJ1-2; D gene: NA; V gene: TRBV12-5; CDR3 DNA: TGTGCTAGTGGTTTGGTCGGGACGGTCGGCTATGGCTACACCTTC; CDR3 protein: CASGLVGTVGYGYTF
clone size: NA; J gene: TRBJ2-5; D gene: TRBD2; V gene: TRBV6-5; CDR3 DNA: TGTGCCAGCAAGGCTAGCGGGGGGGTACAAGAGACCCAGTACTTC; CDR3 protein: CASKASGGVQETQYF
clone size: few; J gene: TRBJ2-7; D gene: NA; V gene: TRBV7-9; CDR3 DNA: TGTGCCAGCAGCTTCCCTTCCTACGAGCAGTACTTC; CDR3 protein: CASSFPSYEQYF
clone size: NA; J gene: TRBJ2-1; D gene: NA; V gene: TRBV7-2; CDR3 DNA: TGTGCCAGCAAACTCTACCGGGACATCTCCTACAATGAGCAGTTCTTC; CDR3 protein: CASKLYRDISYNEQFF
clone size: NA; J gene: TRBJ1-2; D gene: NA; V gene: TRBV30; CDR3 DNA: TGTGCCTGGAGGGGGAAAGGGGCCGCTAACTATGGCTACACCTTC; CDR3 protein: CAWRGKGAANYGYTF
clone size: NA; J gene: TRBJ1-1; D gene: NA; V gene: TRBV29-1; CDR3 DNA: TGCAGCGTTGCTCCTTCCCGGGGGGAAGCTTTCTTT; CDR3 protein: CSVAPSRGEAFF
clone size: NA; J gene: TRBJ2-7; D gene: TRBD2; V gene: TRBV10-3; CDR3 DNA: TGTGCCATCAGTGACCCTGCGGGGGGGCCAAAAAAGGGGGGCAGGGCCTACGAGCAGTACTTC; CDR3 protein: CAISDPAGGPKKGGRAYEQYF
clone size: NA; J gene: TRBJ1-2; D gene: NA; V gene: TRBV19; CDR3 DNA: TGTGCCAGTAGTATACAGGACCCACCGAGGTATGGCTACACCTTC; CDR3 protein: CASSIQDPPRYGYTF
clone size: NA; J gene: TRBJ2-7; D gene: TRBD2; V gene: TRBV4-3; CDR3 DNA: TGCGCCAGCAGCCAAGAACGGGGGGCCTACGAGCAGTACTTC; CDR3 protein: CASSQERGAYEQYF
clone size: NA; J gene: TRBJ1-2; D gene: NA; V gene: TRBV7-3; CDR3 DNA: TGTGCCAGCAGCTTAGGGGGGGACCCCGGCATCTATGGCTACACCTTC; CDR3 protein: CASSLGGDPGIYGYTF
clone size: NA; J gene: TRBJ1-2; D gene: TRBD1; V gene: TRBV19; CDR3 DNA: TGTGCCAGTAGTACACCGGGACAGGGTTTTGGGGGCTACACCTTC; CDR3 protein: CASSTPGQGFGGYTF
clone size: NA; J gene: TRBJ1-1; D gene: NA; V gene: TRBV4-3; CDR3 DNA: TGCGCCAGCAGCCAAGGGAAGGGTATTGAAGCTTTCTTT; CDR3 protein: CASSQGKGIEAFF
clone size: NA; J gene: TRBJ2-5; D gene: NA; V gene: TRBV9; CDR3 DNA: TGTGCCAGCAGCGAGGGGGAGACCCAGTACTTC; CDR3 protein: CASSEGETQYF
clone size: NA; J gene: TRBJ1-5; D gene: NA; V gene: TRBV28; CDR3 DNA: TGTGCCAGCAGTTGGCGACCGCGCAATCAGCCCCAGCATTTT; CDR3 protein: CASSWRPRNQPQHF
clone size: NA; J gene: TRBJ2-2; D gene: TRBD2; V gene: TRBV9; CDR3 DNA: TGTGCCAGCAGCGCTAGCGGGAGTGTCACCGGGGAGCTGTTTTTT; CDR3 protein: CASSASGSVTGELFF
clone size: NA; J gene: TRBJ1-3; D gene: NA; V gene: TRBV6-6; CDR3 DNA: TGTGCCAGCAGTTACGTCCTTGGTCGGAGAAACACCATATATTTT; CDR3 protein: CASSYVLGRRNTIYF